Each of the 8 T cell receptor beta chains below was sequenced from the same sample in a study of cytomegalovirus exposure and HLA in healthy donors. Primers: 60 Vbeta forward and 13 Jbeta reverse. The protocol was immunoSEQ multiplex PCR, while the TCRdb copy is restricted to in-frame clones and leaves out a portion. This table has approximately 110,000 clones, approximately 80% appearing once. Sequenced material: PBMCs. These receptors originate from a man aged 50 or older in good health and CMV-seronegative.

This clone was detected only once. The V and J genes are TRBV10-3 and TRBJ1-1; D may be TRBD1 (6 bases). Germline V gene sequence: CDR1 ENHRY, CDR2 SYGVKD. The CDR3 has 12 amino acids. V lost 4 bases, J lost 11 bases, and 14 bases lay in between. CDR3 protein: CAISGAQGMAFF. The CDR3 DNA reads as TGTGCCATCAGTGGGGCACAGGGCATGGCTTTCTTT.

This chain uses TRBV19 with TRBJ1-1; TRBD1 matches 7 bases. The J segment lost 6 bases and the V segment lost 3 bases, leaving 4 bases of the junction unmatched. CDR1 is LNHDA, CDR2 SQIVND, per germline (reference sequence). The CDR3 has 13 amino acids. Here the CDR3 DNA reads TGTGCCAGTAGTATGCAGGGGGAAGCTGAAGCTTTCTTT. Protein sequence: CASSMQGEAEAFF.

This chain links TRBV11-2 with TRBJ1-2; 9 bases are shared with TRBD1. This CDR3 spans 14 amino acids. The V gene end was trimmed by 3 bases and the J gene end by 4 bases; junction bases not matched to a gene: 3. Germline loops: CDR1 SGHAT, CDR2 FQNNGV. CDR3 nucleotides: TGTGCCAGCAGCTTGGGACAGGGCGGCTATGGCTACACCTTC. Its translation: CASSLGQGGYGYTF.

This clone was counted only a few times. As DNA, the CDR3 is TGTGCCAGCAGTGACAGGGGACAGGGGTGGGAGCAGTACTTC. Translated: CASSDRGQGWEQYF. The J gene is TRBJ2-7, the V gene TRBV6-1; TRBD1 matches at 10 bases. The CDR3 runs to 14 residues. CDR1 and CDR2 from the germline V gene are MNHNS and SASEGT. J lost 7 bases, V lost 3 bases, and 6 bases had no gene match.

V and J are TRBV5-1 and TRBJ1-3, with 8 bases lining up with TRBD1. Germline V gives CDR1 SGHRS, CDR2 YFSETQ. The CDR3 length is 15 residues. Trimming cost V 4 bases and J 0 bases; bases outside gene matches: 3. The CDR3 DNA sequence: TGCGCCAGCAGCACGGACAGGGCCTCTGGAAACACCATATATTTT. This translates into CASSTDRASGNTIYF.

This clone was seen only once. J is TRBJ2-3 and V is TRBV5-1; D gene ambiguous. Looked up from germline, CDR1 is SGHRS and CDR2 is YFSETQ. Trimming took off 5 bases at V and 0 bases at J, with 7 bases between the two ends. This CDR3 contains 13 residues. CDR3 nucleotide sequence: TGCGCCAGCAGAATCGGTAGCACAGATACGCAGTATTTT. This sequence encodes CASRIGSTDTQYF.

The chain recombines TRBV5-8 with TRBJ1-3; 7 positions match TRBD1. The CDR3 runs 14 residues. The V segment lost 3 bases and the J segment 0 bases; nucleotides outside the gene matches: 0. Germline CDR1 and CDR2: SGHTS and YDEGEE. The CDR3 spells CASSWDSSGNTIYF. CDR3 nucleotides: TGTGCCAGCAGCTGGGACAGCTCTGGAAACACCATATATTTT.

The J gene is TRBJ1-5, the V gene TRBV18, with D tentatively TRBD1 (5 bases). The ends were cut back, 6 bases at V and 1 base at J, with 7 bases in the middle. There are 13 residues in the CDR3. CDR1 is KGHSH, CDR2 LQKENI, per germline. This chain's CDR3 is CASSEGSNQPQHF. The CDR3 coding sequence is TGTGCCAGCTCGGAGGGGAGCAATCAGCCCCAGCATTTT.